The source of this T cell receptor beta chain is a study of STAT3 mutations in large granular lymphocyte leukemia. Study summary: Canonical activating STAT3 mutations were detected in roughly half of the longitudinally sequenced T-LGLL patients. General observations from the study: Every T-LGLL patient had at least one immunodominant TCRbeta clonotype. TCR clonotype switching after therapy occurred in about 30% of the 18 patients.

This clone was seen just once. What it recognizes is unknown. Sequenced by immunoSEQ multiplex PCR; TCRdb stores in-frame clones only, minus some. Of under 10,000 clones in the sample, roughly 90% are singletons; the top ten hold approximately 88%. The CDR3 consists of 16 residues. The trim removed 0 bases at V and 6 bases at J, leaving 3 bases unmatched. Germline V lookup: CDR1 LGHNA, CDR2 YSLEER. The chain employs TRBV4-3 and TRBJ2-2; TRBD1 matches 11 bases. Material for sequencing was peripheral blood mononuclear cells. The receptor was derived from an elderly man with T-cell large granular lymphocyte leukemia. Some clones in this sample may be carry-over from other donors' samples. The CDR3 DNA is TGCGCCAGCAGCCAAGATGGACAGGGGGCTGCCGGGGAGCTGTTTTTT. Its protein product is CASSQDGQGAAGELFF.